The rows below give T cell receptor beta chains drawn from one sample of a study of T cell responses to AZD1222 COVID-19 vaccine. The method was immunoSEQ multiplex PCR; TCRdb's version includes in-frame clones alone and lacks a portion of them. The sample holds more than 150,000 clones, over 70% seen once. Sequences were derived from peripheral blood, sampled on day 0 of MenACWY control vaccination. All receptors come from an adult in good health. Both conserved end residues are trimmed from each CDR3. The D gene is left open where the match is weak. Some rows have no size entry. The others give once, few or many, or a class for an expanded clone.

clone size: NA
V gene: TRBV5-1
D gene: TRBD2
J gene: TRBJ2-3
CDR3 protein: ASSPGTSGITDTQY

clone size: NA
V gene: TRBV30
D gene: NA
J gene: TRBJ1-1
CDR3 protein: ILQVNTEAF

clone size: NA
V gene: TRBV30
D gene: TRBD2
J gene: TRBJ2-1
CDR3 protein: AWSLTSGRDEQF

clone size: NA
V gene: TRBV29-1
D gene: NA
J gene: TRBJ2-2
CDR3 protein: RGNSGELF

clone size: few
V gene: TRBV20-1
D gene: NA
J gene: TRBJ2-1
CDR3 protein: SAYLSEQF

clone size: NA
V gene: TRBV9
D gene: TRBD1
J gene: TRBJ1-4
CDR3 protein: ASSAGGLANEKLF

clone size: NA
V gene: TRBV6-2/TRBV6-3
D gene: NA
J gene: TRBJ2-7
CDR3 protein: ASSYVAYEQY

clone size: NA
V gene: TRBV7-9
D gene: NA
J gene: TRBJ2-2
CDR3 protein: ASIPYGETGELF

clone size: once
V gene: TRBV9
D gene: TRBD2
J gene: TRBJ2-3
CDR3 protein: ASSTSGRALDTQY

clone size: NA
V gene: TRBV25-1
D gene: TRBD1
J gene: TRBJ2-5
CDR3 protein: ASSPKTGVETQY

clone size: NA
V gene: TRBV5-4
D gene: NA
J gene: TRBJ2-3
CDR3 protein: ASSFPDGTDTQY

clone size: NA
V gene: TRBV28
D gene: NA
J gene: TRBJ2-1
CDR3 protein: ASRFSRGNEQF

clone size: NA
V gene: TRBV9
D gene: NA
J gene: TRBJ2-3
CDR3 protein: ASSVARGTTDTQY

clone size: NA
V gene: TRBV4-1
D gene: NA
J gene: TRBJ2-1
CDR3 protein: ASSQGPGSEEQF

clone size: NA
V gene: TRBV7-2
D gene: TRBD2
J gene: TRBJ2-1
CDR3 protein: ASSLSGRTYNEQF

clone size: NA
V gene: TRBV18
D gene: TRBD2
J gene: TRBJ2-3
CDR3 protein: ASSLGTSVGSSTDTQY

clone size: once
V gene: TRBV19
D gene: NA
J gene: TRBJ1-5
CDR3 protein: ASSITGDQPQH

clone size: NA
V gene: TRBV7-9
D gene: TRBD2
J gene: TRBJ2-3
CDR3 protein: ASSLRILAGGSTDTQY

clone size: NA
V gene: TRBV20-1
D gene: TRBD2
J gene: TRBJ2-1
CDR3 protein: SASPGTSAYNEQF

clone size: few
V gene: TRBV7-9
D gene: NA
J gene: TRBJ2-1
CDR3 protein: ASSHPTDDEQF

clone size: NA
V gene: TRBV11-2
D gene: NA
J gene: TRBJ2-3
CDR3 protein: ASSLLPGDTQY

clone size: NA
V gene: TRBV6-5
D gene: NA
J gene: TRBJ2-2
CDR3 protein: ASTMEHGLGGELF

clone size: once
V gene: TRBV6-1
D gene: NA
J gene: TRBJ1-5
CDR3 protein: ASSEYPNQPQH

clone size: NA
V gene: TRBV7-9
D gene: TRBD1
J gene: TRBJ1-2
CDR3 protein: ASSPRDSIYGYT

clone size: NA
V gene: TRBV7-9
D gene: NA
J gene: TRBJ1-1
CDR3 protein: ASSLVSSEAF

clone size: NA
V gene: TRBV14
D gene: NA
J gene: TRBJ1-1
CDR3 protein: ASSSMIAEAF

clone size: NA
V gene: TRBV10-3
D gene: TRBD1
J gene: TRBJ1-2
CDR3 protein: ATRPGTGMNYGYT

clone size: NA
V gene: TRBV25-1
D gene: NA
J gene: TRBJ2-1
CDR3 protein: ASSEYQGNEQF

clone size: NA
V gene: TRBV6-5
D gene: TRBD2
J gene: TRBJ2-1
CDR3 protein: ASSYLTSHEQF

clone size: NA
V gene: TRBV12-2
D gene: NA
J gene: TRBJ2-7
CDR3 protein: ASRTRRGPSYEQY

clone size: NA
V gene: TRBV28
D gene: TRBD1
J gene: TRBJ1-3
CDR3 protein: ASSLGQGSGNTIY

clone size: NA
V gene: TRBV29-1
D gene: TRBD2
J gene: TRBJ2-1
CDR3 protein: SVGGGANEQF

clone size: once
V gene: TRBV6-5
D gene: TRBD1
J gene: TRBJ1-2
CDR3 protein: AATTGGGGYT

clone size: once
V gene: TRBV30
D gene: TRBD2
J gene: TRBJ2-1
CDR3 protein: AWSVMGASGTYEQF

clone size: NA
V gene: TRBV19
D gene: NA
J gene: TRBJ1-2
CDR3 protein: ASSSGARGYT

clone size: NA
V gene: TRBV28
D gene: NA
J gene: TRBJ1-2
CDR3 protein: ASSFLRAGGGGYT

clone size: NA
V gene: TRBV6-2/TRBV6-3
D gene: NA
J gene: TRBJ2-2
CDR3 protein: ASSYAGASTGELF

clone size: NA
V gene: TRBV20-1
D gene: NA
J gene: TRBJ1-2
CDR3 protein: SGQGNGGYT

clone size: NA
V gene: TRBV13
D gene: TRBD2
J gene: TRBJ2-1
CDR3 protein: ASSLGASGYNEQF

clone size: NA
V gene: TRBV6-2/TRBV6-3
D gene: NA
J gene: TRBJ1-1
CDR3 protein: ASSYRRVNTEAF

clone size: NA
V gene: TRBV5-8
D gene: NA
J gene: TRBJ2-2
CDR3 protein: ASSFLRGIAGELF

clone size: many
V gene: TRBV25-1
D gene: NA
J gene: TRBJ2-7
CDR3 protein: ASSELGGGLYEQY

clone size: NA
V gene: TRBV9
D gene: TRBD1
J gene: TRBJ2-5
CDR3 protein: ASSVQGAKETQY

clone size: once
V gene: TRBV28
D gene: NA
J gene: TRBJ2-1
CDR3 protein: ASKTPRQIYNEQF

clone size: NA
V gene: TRBV7-9
D gene: TRBD2
J gene: TRBJ2-1
CDR3 protein: ASTLRVGLAGASEQF

clone size: NA
V gene: TRBV19
D gene: NA
J gene: TRBJ2-7
CDR3 protein: ASSIRSDKPYEQY

clone size: NA
V gene: TRBV2
D gene: TRBD2
J gene: TRBJ2-2
CDR3 protein: ASGRTSGNTGELF

clone size: NA
V gene: TRBV5-1
D gene: TRBD1
J gene: TRBJ1-1
CDR3 protein: ASSLAWRGRGTEAF

clone size: NA
V gene: TRBV7-2
D gene: NA
J gene: TRBJ2-1
CDR3 protein: ASSLGQGGDEQF

clone size: NA
V gene: TRBV19
D gene: TRBD1
J gene: TRBJ2-2
CDR3 protein: ASSIDAPRTGIFTGELF

clone size: NA
V gene: TRBV6-5
D gene: TRBD1
J gene: TRBJ2-7
CDR3 protein: ASSSLGQGIYEQY

clone size: NA
V gene: TRBV6-5
D gene: NA
J gene: TRBJ1-6
CDR3 protein: ASSYNGQGYNSPLH

clone size: NA
V gene: TRBV28
D gene: NA
J gene: TRBJ1-5
CDR3 protein: ASSPQGSNQPQH

clone size: NA
V gene: TRBV2
D gene: NA
J gene: TRBJ1-4
CDR3 protein: ASSEGEKLF

clone size: once
V gene: TRBV15
D gene: NA
J gene: TRBJ2-5
CDR3 protein: ATSRDRHPGTQY

clone size: NA
V gene: TRBV18
D gene: NA
J gene: TRBJ2-2
CDR3 protein: ASSPLSAGDTGELF

clone size: NA
V gene: TRBV9
D gene: NA
J gene: TRBJ1-1
CDR3 protein: ASSVGVGRSTEAF